Given below is one TCR beta chain in context. This specimen belongs to a study of CD8 T cells in Susac syndrome. The authors carried out high-throughput sequencing of TCR beta. They applied it to CD8+ and CD4+ T cells obtained from blood. Random hexamers served to reverse transcribe about 0.45 to 1 ug RNA. The CDR3 of TCR beta was amplified by immunoSEQ multiplex PCR across 54 Vbeta and 13 Jbeta. TCRdb independently ran MiXCR on the immunoSEQ multiplex PCR reads; one entry per CDR3 protein. The sample contains about 66,000 distinct CDR3 sequences, 85% to 95% of which appear only once. Sequencing was carried out using CD8+ T cells from PBMCs. The sequence came from a human donor with multiple sclerosis.

The CDR3 loop reads CASSSRTAANYGYTF. Here the CDR3 DNA reads TGTGCCAGCAGCTCCCGGACGGCAGCTAACTATGGCTACACCTTC. V and J are TRBV7-9 and TRBJ1-2; no definite D call. This CDR3 has 15 residues. From germline, CDR1 is SEHNR and CDR2 FQNEAQ (reference sequence). Trimming stripped 4 bases from V and 0 bases from J, with 12 bases between.